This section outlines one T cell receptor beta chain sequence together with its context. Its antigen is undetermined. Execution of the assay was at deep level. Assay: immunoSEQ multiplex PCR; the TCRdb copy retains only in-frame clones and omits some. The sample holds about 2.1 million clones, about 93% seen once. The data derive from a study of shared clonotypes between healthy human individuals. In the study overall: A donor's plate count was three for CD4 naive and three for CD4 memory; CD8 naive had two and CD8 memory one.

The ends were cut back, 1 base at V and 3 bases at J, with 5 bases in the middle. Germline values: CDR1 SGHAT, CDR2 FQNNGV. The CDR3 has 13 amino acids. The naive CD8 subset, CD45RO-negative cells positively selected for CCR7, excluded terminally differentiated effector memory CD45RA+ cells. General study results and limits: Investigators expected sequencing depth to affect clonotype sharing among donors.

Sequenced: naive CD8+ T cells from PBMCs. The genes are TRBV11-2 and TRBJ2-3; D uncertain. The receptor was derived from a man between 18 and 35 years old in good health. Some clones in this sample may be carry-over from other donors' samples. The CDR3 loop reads CASSLGWTDTQYF. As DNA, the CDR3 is TGTGCCAGCAGCTTAGGTTGGACAGATACGCAGTATTTT.